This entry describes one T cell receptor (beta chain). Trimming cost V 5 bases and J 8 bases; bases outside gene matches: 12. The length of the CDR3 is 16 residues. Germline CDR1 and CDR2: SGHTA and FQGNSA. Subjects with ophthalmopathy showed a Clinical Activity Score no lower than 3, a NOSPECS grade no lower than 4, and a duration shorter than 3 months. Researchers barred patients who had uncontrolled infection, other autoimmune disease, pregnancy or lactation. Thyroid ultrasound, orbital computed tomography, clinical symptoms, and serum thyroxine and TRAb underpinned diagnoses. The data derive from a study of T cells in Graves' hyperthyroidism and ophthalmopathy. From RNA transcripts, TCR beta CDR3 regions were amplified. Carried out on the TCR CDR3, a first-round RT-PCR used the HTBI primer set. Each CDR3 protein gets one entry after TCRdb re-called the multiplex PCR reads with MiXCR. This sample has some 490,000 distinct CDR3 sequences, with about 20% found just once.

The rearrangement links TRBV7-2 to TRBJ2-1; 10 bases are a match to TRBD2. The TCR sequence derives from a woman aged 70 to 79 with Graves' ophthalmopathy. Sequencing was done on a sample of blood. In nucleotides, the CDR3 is TGTGCCAGCAGCCTTTTAGCGGGAGGAGGTAAGGATGAGCAGTTCTTC. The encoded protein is CASSLLAGGGKDEQFF.